What follows describes a single T cell receptor (beta chain). Germline values: CDR1 MDHEN, CDR2 SYDVKM. The CDR3 extends over 16 amino acids. V shed 5 bases and J 3 bases; nucleotides not matched to a gene: 6. This table comes from immunoSEQ multiplex PCR, and its TCRdb copy is limited to in-frame clones, with some not included. The sample lists more than 200,000 clones; around 84% were seen once. The data were obtained in a study of blood T cell repertoires in COVID-19. Turning to the study itself: The origin of the acute and convalescent COVID-19 samples was the United States, Italy and Spain.

The material sequenced was peripheral blood. V usage is TRBV28 and J usage is TRBJ1-4; 10 bases agree with TRBD1. This clonotype was obtained from a man between 45 and 60 years old with COVID-19, enrolled during active disease. CDR3 in DNA: TGTGCCAGCAGTCCTCGGACAGGGGGAGCTAATGAAAAACTGTTTTTT. Translating it yields CASSPRTGGANEKLFF. The variable domain in full, completed from reference TRBV28 and TRBJ1-4, reads DVKVTQSSRYLVKRTGEKVFLECVQDMDHENMFWYRQDPGLGLRLIYFSYDVKMKEKGDIPEGYSVSREKKERFSLILESASTNQTSMYLCASSPRTGGANEKLFFGSGTQLSVL.